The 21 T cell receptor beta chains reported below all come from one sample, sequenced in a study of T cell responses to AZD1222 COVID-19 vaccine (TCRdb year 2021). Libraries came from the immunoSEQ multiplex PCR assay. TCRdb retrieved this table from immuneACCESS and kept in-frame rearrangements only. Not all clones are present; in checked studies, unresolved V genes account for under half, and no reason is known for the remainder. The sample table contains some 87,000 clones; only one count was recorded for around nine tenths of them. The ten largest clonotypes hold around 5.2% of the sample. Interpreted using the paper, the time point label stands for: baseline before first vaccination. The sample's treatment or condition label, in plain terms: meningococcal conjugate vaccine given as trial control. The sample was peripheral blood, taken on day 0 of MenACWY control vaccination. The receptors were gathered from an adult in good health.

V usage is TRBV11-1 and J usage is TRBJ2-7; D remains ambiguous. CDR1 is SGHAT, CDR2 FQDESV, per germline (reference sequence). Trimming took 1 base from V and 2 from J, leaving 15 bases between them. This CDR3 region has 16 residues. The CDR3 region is CASSLGRPSDAYEQYF. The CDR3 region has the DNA TGTGCCAGCAGCTTAGGTCGGCCAAGCGATGCCTACGAGCAGTACTTC.

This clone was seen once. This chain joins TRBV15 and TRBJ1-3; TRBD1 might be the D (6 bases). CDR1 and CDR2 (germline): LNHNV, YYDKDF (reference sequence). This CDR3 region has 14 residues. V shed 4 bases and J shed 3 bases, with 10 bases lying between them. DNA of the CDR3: TGTGCCACCAGCAAACCGACAGGTGGAAACACCATATATTTT. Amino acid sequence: CATSKPTGGNTIYF.

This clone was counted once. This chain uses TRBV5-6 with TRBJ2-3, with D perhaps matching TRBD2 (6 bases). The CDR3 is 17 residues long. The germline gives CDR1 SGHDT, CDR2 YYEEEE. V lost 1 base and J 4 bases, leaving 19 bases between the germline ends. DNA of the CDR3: TGTGCCAGCAGCTTGAAACCTGGAGGGAGCTTGGCAGATACGCAGTATTTT. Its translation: CASSLKPGGSLADTQYF.

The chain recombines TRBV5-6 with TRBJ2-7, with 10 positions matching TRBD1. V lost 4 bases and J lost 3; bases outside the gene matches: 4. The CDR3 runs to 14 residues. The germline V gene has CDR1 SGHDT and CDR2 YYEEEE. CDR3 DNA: TGTGCCAGCAGCAGGGACAGGGGAAACTACGAGCAGTACTTC. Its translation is CASSRDRGNYEQYF.

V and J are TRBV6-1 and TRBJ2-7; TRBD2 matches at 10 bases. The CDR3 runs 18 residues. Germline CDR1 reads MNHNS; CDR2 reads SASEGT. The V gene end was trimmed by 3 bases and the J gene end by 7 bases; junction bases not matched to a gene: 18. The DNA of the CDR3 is TGTGCCAGCAGTGACACGGGACGGTGGCTAGCGGGAGCGGGGGAGCAGTACTTC. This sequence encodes CASSDTGRWLAGAGEQYF.

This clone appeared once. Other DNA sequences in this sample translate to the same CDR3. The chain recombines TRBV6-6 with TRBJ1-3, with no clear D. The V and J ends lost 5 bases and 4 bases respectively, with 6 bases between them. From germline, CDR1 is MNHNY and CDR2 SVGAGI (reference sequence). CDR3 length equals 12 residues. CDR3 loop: CASSPTGNTIYF. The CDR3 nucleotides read TGTGCCAGCAGTCCCACCGGAAACACCATATATTTT.

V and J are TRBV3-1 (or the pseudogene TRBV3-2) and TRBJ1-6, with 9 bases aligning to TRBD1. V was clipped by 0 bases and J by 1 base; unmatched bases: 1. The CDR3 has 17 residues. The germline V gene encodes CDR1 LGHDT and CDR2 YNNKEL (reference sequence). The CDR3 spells CASSQEQGASYNSPLHF. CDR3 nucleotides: TGTGCCAGCAGCCAAGAACAGGGGGCTTCCTATAATTCACCCCTCCACTTT.

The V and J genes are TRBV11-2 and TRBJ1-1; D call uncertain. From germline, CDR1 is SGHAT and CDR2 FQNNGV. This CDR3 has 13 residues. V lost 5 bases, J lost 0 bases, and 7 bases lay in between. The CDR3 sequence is CASSPDVNTEAFF. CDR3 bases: TGTGCCAGCAGCCCAGACGTGAACACTGAAGCTTTCTTT. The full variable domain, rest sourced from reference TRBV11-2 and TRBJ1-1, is EAGVAQSPRYKIIEKRQSVAFWCNPISGHATLYWYQQILGQGPKLLIQFQNNGVVDDSQLPKDRFSAERLKGVDSTLKIQPAKLEDSAVYLCASSPDVNTEAFFGQGTRLTVV.

CDR3 amino acids: CASSPGLSTDTQYF. CDR3 coding DNA: TGTGCCAGCAGCCCGGGACTCAGCACAGATACGCAGTATTTT. The chain uses TRBV7-9 and TRBJ2-3; possible D gene TRBD2, 6 bases. In germline, CDR1 is SEHNR, CDR2 FQNEAQ (reference sequence). The CDR3 sequence is 14 residues long. Trimming pared 5 bases from V and 0 bases from J, leaving 9 bases between.

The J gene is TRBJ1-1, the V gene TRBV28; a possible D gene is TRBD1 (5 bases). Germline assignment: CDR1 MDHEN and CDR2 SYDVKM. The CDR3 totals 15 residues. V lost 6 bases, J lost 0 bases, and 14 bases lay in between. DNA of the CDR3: TGTGCCAGCAGCCGGGGCGCAGACATGAACACTGAAGCTTTCTTT. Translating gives CASSRGADMNTEAFF.

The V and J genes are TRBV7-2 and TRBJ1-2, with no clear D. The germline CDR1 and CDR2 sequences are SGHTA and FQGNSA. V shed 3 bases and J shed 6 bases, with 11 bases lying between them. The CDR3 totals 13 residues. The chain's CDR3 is CASSFTPRDGYTF. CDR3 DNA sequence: TGTGCCAGCAGCTTTACCCCCCGGGATGGCTACACCTTC.

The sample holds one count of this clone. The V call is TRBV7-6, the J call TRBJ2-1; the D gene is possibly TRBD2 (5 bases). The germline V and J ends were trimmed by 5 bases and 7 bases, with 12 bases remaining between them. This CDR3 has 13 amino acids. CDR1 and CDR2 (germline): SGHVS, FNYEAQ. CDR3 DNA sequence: TGTGCCAGCAGCCCCCTAGCTGGGAATGAGCAGTTCTTC. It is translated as CASSPLAGNEQFF.

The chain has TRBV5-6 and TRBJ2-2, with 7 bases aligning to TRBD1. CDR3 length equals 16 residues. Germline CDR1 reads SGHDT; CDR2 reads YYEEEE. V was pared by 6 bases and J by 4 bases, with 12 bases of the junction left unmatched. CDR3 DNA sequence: TGTGCCAGCACCATCCTTCAGGGGGTGGGCACCGGGGAGCTGTTTTTT. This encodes CASTILQGVGTGELFF. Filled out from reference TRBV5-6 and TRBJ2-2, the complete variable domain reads DAGVTQSPTHLIKTRGQQVTLRCSPKSGHDTVSWYQQALGQGPQFIFQYYEEEERQRGNFPDRFSGHQFPNYSSELNVNALLLGDSALYLCASTILQGVGTGELFFGEGSRLTVL.

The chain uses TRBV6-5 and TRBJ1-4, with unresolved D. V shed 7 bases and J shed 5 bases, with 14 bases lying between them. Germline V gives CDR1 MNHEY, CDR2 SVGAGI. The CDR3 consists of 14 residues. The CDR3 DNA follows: TGTGCCAGCACCTTATCCCCGGCCAATGAAAAACTGTTTTTT. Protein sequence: CASTLSPANEKLFF.

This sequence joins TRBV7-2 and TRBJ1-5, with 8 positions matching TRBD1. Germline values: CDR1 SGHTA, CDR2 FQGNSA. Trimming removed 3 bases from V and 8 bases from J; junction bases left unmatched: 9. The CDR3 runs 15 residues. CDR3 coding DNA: TGTGCCAGCAGCTTTGACCAGGGGGCCAGTGAGCCCCAGCATTTT. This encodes CASSFDQGASEPQHF.

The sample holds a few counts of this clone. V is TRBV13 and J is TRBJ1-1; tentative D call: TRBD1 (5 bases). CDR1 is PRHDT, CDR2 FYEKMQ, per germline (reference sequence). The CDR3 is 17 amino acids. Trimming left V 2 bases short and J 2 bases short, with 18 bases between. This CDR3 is CASSLRWQGKKNTEAFF. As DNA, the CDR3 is TGTGCCAGCAGCTTACGGTGGCAGGGTAAGAAAAACACTGAAGCTTTCTTT.

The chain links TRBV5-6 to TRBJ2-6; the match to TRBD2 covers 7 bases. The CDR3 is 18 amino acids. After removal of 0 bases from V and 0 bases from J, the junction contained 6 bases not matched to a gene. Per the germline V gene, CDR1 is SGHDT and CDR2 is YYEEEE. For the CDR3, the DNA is TGTGCCAGCAGCTTGGAGGCGCGGGGGAGCTCTGGGGCCAACGTCCTGACTTTC. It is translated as CASSLEARGSSGANVLTF. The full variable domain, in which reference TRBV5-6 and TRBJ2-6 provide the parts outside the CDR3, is DAGVTQSPTHLIKTRGQQVTLRCSPKSGHDTVSWYQQALGQGPQFIFQYYEEEERQRGNFPDRFSGHQFPNYSSELNVNALLLGDSALYLCASSLEARGSSGANVLTFGAGSRLTVL.

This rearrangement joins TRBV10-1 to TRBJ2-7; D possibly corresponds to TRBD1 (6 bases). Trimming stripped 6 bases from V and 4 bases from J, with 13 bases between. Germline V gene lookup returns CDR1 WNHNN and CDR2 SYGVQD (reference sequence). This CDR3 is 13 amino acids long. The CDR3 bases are TGCGCCAGCAGCCGGGACACCCGATACGAGCAGTACTTC. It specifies CASSRDTRYEQYF.

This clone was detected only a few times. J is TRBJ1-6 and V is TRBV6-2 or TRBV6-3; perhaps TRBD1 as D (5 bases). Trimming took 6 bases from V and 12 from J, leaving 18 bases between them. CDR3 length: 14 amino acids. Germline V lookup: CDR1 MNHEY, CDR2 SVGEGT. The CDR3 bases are TGTGCCAGCAGCTTCCAACGGACCACAGGACCCCTCCACTTT. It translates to CASSFQRTTGPLHF.

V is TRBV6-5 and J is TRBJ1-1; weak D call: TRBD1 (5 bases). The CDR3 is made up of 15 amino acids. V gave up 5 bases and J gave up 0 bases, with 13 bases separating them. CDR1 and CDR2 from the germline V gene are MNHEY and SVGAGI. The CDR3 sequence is CASSKAGGMNTEAFF. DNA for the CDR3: TGTGCCAGCAGTAAGGCGGGGGGAATGAACACTGAAGCTTTCTTT.

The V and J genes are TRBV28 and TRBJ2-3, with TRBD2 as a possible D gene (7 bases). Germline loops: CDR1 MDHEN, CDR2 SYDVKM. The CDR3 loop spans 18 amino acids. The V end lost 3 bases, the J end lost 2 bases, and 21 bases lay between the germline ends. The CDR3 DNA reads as TGTGCCAGCAGTTTGCTGTTTGCGGGGGCCGGATACACAGATACGCAGTATTTT. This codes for CASSLLFAGAGYTDTQYF.